Sequencing of this T cell receptor beta chain was carried out in a study of CD8+CD57+ T cells in acquired aplastic anemia. Study in general: DNA from sorted CD4+ and CD8+ cells averaged roughly 3.2 ug. Broader study findings: Patients and controls turned out to have around 29 CD8+ CDR3 sequences in common. The CD8+ Simpson's diversity of patients and controls was not significantly different.

For this clonotype: Its specificity is not known.

Those patients picked for sequencing had displayed CD8+CD57+ cell expansion on flow cytometry. Blood came from patients not yet given any therapy. Genomic DNA, the template, was used for profiling of the TCR beta VDJ and CDR3. TCRdb re-called the reads through MiXCR, storing one row per CDR3 protein. The profile shows approximately 150,000 distinct CDR3 sequences, less than 50% of them singletons. The CDR3 is 13 amino acids. Germline V gene data show CDR1 as SGHTA and CDR2 as FQGNSA. V dropped 5 bases and J dropped 1 base, with 8 bases sitting between them. The rearrangement links TRBV7-2 to TRBJ1-1; D may be TRBD1 (6 bases). The sequence came from a human donor with aplastic anemia. The sequencing sample was made of sorted CD4+, CD8+, or CD8+CD57+ T cells (not recorded which) from PBMCs. In nucleotides, the CDR3 is TGTGCCAGCAGCGGACAGCCGAACACTGAAGCTTTCTTT. This translates into CASSGQPNTEAFF.